This T cell receptor beta chain was identified during a study of Ad26.COV2.S vaccination and SARS-CoV-2 variants. In the study overall: Donor participated within the Ad26.COV2.S arm of the COV1001 trial. Study conclusions and caveats: Reportedly, after vaccination the spike-specific CD8+ and CD4+ T cell responses displayed substantial breadth. Using TCR breadth and depth analyses may have led to underestimated total T cell responses. Vaccine recipients posted higher spike-specific TCR breadth than their placebo counterparts.

Treatment in this sample: roughly 20 received Ad26.COV2.S at low or high dose, single or two shots; about 5 received placebo; per-sample allocation not given. On day 63 after the first injection, vaccine and placebo recipients gave samples. Profiled with immunoSEQ multiplex PCR; TCRdb holds only in-frame clones, not every one. Seen here are 300,000 to 500,000 clones, less than 90% observed once, and the top ten hold 3.5%. For this clone: Its antigen is undetermined.

CDR3 length: 15 residues. J lost 6 bases, V lost 0 bases, and 2 bases had no gene match. Germline V gene lookup returns CDR1 MNHNS and CDR2 SASEGT. This clonotype was sampled from a person between 18 and 65 years old who received the Ad26.COV2.S COVID-19 vaccine or a placebo. This chain joins TRBV6-1 and TRBJ1-6; 7 nucleotides align to TRBD1. Sample: peripheral blood, taken in a trial of Ad26.COV2.S vaccine versus placebo. CDR3 amino acids: CASSEARQGNSPLHF. CDR3 coding DNA: TGTGCCAGCAGTGAAGCACGACAGGGTAATTCACCCCTCCACTTT.